This TCR beta chain comes out of a study of graft-versus-host responses after intestinal transplantation (dated by TCRdb to the early 2020s). Background on the whole study: Recipients received multivisceral, liver-intestinal, or isolated intestinal transplants. After intestinal transplantation, graft-versus-host and host-versus-graft alloreactive T cell clones were followed in the graft, circulation and bone marrow using bulk TCR-beta CDR3 sequencing. The cohort enrolled approximately 24 intestinal transplant recipients including one retransplant, and a few patients lacking pretransplant specimens were excluded. Every recipient was given anti-thymocyte globulin induction, then maintenance tacrolimus and steroids for 3 to 4 years. Alloreactive clones were identified by sequencing pre-transplant mixed lymphocyte reaction products and comparing them with unstimulated pre-transplant donor and recipient T cells. Donor T cell macrochimerism was defined as a peak of at least 4% donor T cells among recipient peripheral blood mononuclear cells. Samples from a few later patients were sequenced in-house on an Illumina MiSeq with MiXCR processing rather than by the commercial service.

Receptors were amplified or captured by the immunoSEQ multiplex PCR assay. For most patients, genomic DNA was subjected to high-throughput TCR-beta CDR3 sequencing by Adaptive Biotechnologies. As for how the authors treated the data: TCR sequencing data for approximately 19 patients were retrieved from Adaptive's ImmunoSEQ software; three other patients were processed with MiXCR and VDJtools. CDR3 nucleotide sequences shared by donor and recipient were removed because the origin of these sequences could not be assigned. Alloreactive clones required at least 2-fold expansion over unstimulated cells and minimum CFSE-low frequency of 0.002% (template counts) or 0.001% (read counts). A clone was considered mappable if detected in the sequenced pre-transplant spleen, lymph node, or MLR CFSE-low populations of the donor or recipient. Cumulative frequency of alloreactive clones was calculated as a percentage of all sequences weighted by copy number. As stored in TCRdb, this immuneACCESS dataset retains in-frame rearrangements with V and J assigned. A fraction of the clones does not appear; measured against another copy, unresolved V genes explain less than half of the discrepancy, and the remainder lacks a known reason. The V and J calls and clone size were taken over from that table, and D and trimming were inferred from the DNA. This sample has roughly 27,000 clones in its table, and around 83% of those were observed once. Just over 3% of the sample is held by the ten biggest clonotypes.

Remarks on this clone: What antigen it recognizes has not been identified. No clone much larger than this one lies a single base away; base qualities are absent.

Dithiothreitol, EDTA incubations and collagenase D digestion were used to isolate intraepithelial and lamina propria lymphocytes from graft specimens. Bulk TCR-beta sequencing was performed on serial intestinal graft biopsy specimens collected as late as 600 days after transplant. Clipping removes 6 bases from V and 7 bases from J, with 3 as the unmatched junction base count. The CDR3 has 13 amino acids, counting the end cysteine and phenylalanine. The retained sequence is limited to the CDR3, 39 bases, with the frame set at the first base. From a lookup of the germline V gene (reference sequence), CDR1 and CDR2 are MNHEY and SMNVEV. The study at large found these results: High GvH to HvG T cell clonal ratios were observed in the allografts of patients with donor T cell macrochimerism. Peak levels of circulating GvH clones were associated with declines in HvG clones early after transplant. GvH clones turned up in recipient bone marrow, with some appearing earlier in ileal mucosa or blood, a pattern consistent with an intestinal mucosal origin. Conclusions were limited by the relatively low number and heterogeneity of intestinal transplant patients.

The V gene is TRBV27 and the J gene is TRBJ1-4, and TRBD1 aligns with 9 junction nucleotides. Sample: ileum tissue, taken 98 days after intestinal transplantation. The TCR comes from a human patient who received an intestinal transplant, so some T cells may come from the graft donor. CDR3 loop: CASRRTGVEKLFF. The nucleotide sequence is given as TGTGCCAGCAGGCGGACAGGGGTTGAAAAACTGTTTTTT.